The clone carrying this T cell receptor (beta chain) was detected a few times. Its specificity is not known. This record comes from a study of beta chain features in type 1 diabetes. Study in general: Patients did not differ from healthy donors in age, gender or cell yield.

Investigators reverse transcribed all isolated RNA, so they sequenced expressed TCRB transcripts. The data were produced by immunoSEQ multiplex PCR, yet TCRdb's version contains in-frame clones alone and is incomplete. The sample holds some 160,000 clones, less than 9.5% seen once. By way of CD45RO/CCR7/CD25/CD127/CD95/CD27, the CD4+ regulatory, stem cell-like memory, central memory and naive cells were sorted. Regarding the study as a whole: In all four CD4+ subsets, TCRB CDR3 length was significantly, moderately reduced in type 1 diabetes.

The sequence came from a woman in her late teens or twenties in good health. The sample was central memory CD4+ T cells from blood.

CDR3 amino acids: CASTRTTSGSYNEQFF. The CDR3 nucleotides read TGTGCCAGTACCCGAACCACTAGCGGATCCTACAATGAGCAGTTCTTC. This chain links TRBV19 with TRBJ2-1; TRBD2 matches 8 bases. The germline gives CDR1 LNHDA, CDR2 SQIVND (reference sequence). The CDR3 is 16 residues long. V gave up 7 bases and J gave up 1 base; unmatched junction bases: 9.